The rows below give T cell receptor beta chains drawn from one sample of a study of a mutant IDH1 vaccine in newly diagnosed glioma. Profiled with immunoSEQ multiplex PCR; TCRdb holds only in-frame clones, not every one. The sample consists of under 45,000 clones, 70% to 85% of them appearing once. Antigen specificity for these receptors is unknown. The sequenced sample was PBMCs, obtained from a glioma patient whose treatment included an IDH1 peptide vaccine. These receptors all stem from a woman aged 18 to 35 with glioma. Some clones in this sample may be carry-over from other donors' samples. The CDR3 runs from the conserved cysteine through the conserved F or W. A D gene is named only where the DNA matches it firmly. Where a row states a size, it is once, few, many or the class of an expanded clone; other rows omit it.

j_call d_call clone_size v_call cdr3_length cdr3_nt cdr3_aa
TRBJ1-1 . . TRBV4-1 13 TGCGCCAGCCTACCCTCAGGGAACACTGAAGCTTTCTTT CASLPSGNTEAFF
TRBJ1-1 . . TRBV11-2 14 TGTGCCAGCAGCTTAGAATCGATCAACACTGAAGCTTTCTTT CASSLESINTEAFF
TRBJ1-1 . few TRBV18 13 TGTGCCAGCTCAGGCGTGGGGAGCACTGAAGCTTTCTTT CASSGVGSTEAFF
TRBJ2-3 . . TRBV6-6 12 TGTGCCAGCAGTCAAATCACAGATACGCAGTATTTT CASSQITDTQYF
TRBJ1-4 . . TRBV19 15 TGTGCCAGTAAACCTACAGGGTGGGTGGAGGAAAAACTGTTTTTT CASKPTGWVEEKLFF
TRBJ1-5 . . TRBV19 11 TGTGCCAGCTCGACGGGGGAGCCCCAGCATTTT CASSTGEPQHF
TRBJ1-3 . . TRBV5-4 15 TGTGCCAGCAGCCCAGGACCGAACTCTGGAAACACCATATATTTT CASSPGPNSGNTIYF
TRBJ1-2 TRBD1 few TRBV27 14 TGTGCCAGCAGTTTATCAACAGGGGCCAGGGGCTACACCTTC CASSLSTGARGYTF
TRBJ2-7 TRBD2 once TRBV7-2 17 TGTGCCAGCAGCTTAGGTTTCGCTAGCGGGGGGACTTACGAGCAGTACTTC CASSLGFASGGTYEQYF
TRBJ2-7 TRBD2 . TRBV5-4 13 TGTGCCAGCAGCCTACTAGCGGGAGCCGAGCAGTACTTC CASSLLAGAEQYF
TRBJ2-5 TRBD1 . TRBV15 16 TGTGCCACCAGCAGAGTTTTTACAGGGGGTCGGGAGACCCAGTACTTC CATSRVFTGGRETQYF
TRBJ1-3 . . TRBV30 15 TGTGCCTGGGCTTCGGGGGAGCGTCCTGGAAACACCATATATTTT CAWASGERPGNTIYF
TRBJ1-1 . few TRBV4-1 14 TGCGCCAGCAGCCTTCATCTCGGGAACACTGAAGCTTTCTTT CASSLHLGNTEAFF
TRBJ1-6 TRBD1 . TRBV11-2 15 TGTGCCAGCACCACAGGGACAGGGGATAATTCACCCCTCCACTTT CASTTGTGDNSPLHF
TRBJ1-3 . . TRBV5-6 15 TGTGCCAGCAGCCCCATGGCCCTTTCTGGAAACACCATATATTTT CASSPMALSGNTIYF
TRBJ1-4 . . TRBV5-1 14 TGCGCCAGCAGCTTTGGGGTCCTTAATGAAAAACTGTTTTTT CASSFGVLNEKLFF
TRBJ1-4 . . TRBV10-3 16 TGTGCCATCAGTGAACGCCAGACTGCAACTAATGAAAAACTGTTTTTT CAISERQTATNEKLFF